This entry lists 27 T cell receptor beta chains sequenced from one sample in a study of blood T cells in healthy people across ages. A second PCR, run for roughly 7 to 11 cycles, used a sample-barcoded 5' primer plus a J-beta primer mix. TCRdb re-called the 5' RACE reads with MiXCR, one entry per CDR3 protein. The data hold approximately 820,000 distinct CDR3 sequences, with under 55% observed a single time. The material sequenced was blood. These receptor sequences come from a man in his sixties in good health.

Here the CDR3 DNA reads TGTGCCAGCAGTTACCGAACCCTAGGGACTAGTGTGGGCCAAGAGACCCAGTACTTC. This translates into CASSYRTLGTSVGQETQYF. The chain is built from TRBV2 and TRBJ2-5, with 8 bases aligning to TRBD2. The CDR3 runs to 19 residues. From germline, CDR1 is SNHLY and CDR2 FYNNEI. The V and J ends lost 5 bases and 1 base, in that order; junction bases with no gene match: 18.

CDR3 DNA: TGCGCCAGCAGCCAAGGGATAGGATCCTACGAGCAGTACTTC. It codes for CASSQGIGSYEQYF. J is TRBJ2-7 and V is TRBV4-3; no clear D. V was trimmed by 1 base and J by 1 base, leaving 8 bases between them. The germline V gene encodes CDR1 LGHNA and CDR2 YSLEER. The CDR3 consists of 14 residues.

This clonotype was picked up a small number of times. In DNA form, the CDR3 reads TGCAGCGTTGTTGAAGGGACAGGGAGTCAGCCCCAGCATTTT. Its translation: CSVVEGTGSQPQHF. The rearrangement uses TRBV29-1 and TRBJ1-5; 9 nucleotides match TRBD1. This CDR3 contains 14 residues. CDR1 SQVTM and CDR2 ANQGSEA come from the germline V gene. Unmatched junction bases numbered 7, after V lost 4 bases and J lost 6 bases.

This chain uses TRBV14 with TRBJ1-6; no clear D. CDR1 is SGHDN and CDR2 is FVKESK in the germline V gene. CDR3 size: 14 residues. V lost 3 bases, J lost 5 bases, and 8 bases lay in between. CDR3 in DNA: TGTGCCAGCAGCCATAGCCAAGATAATTCACCCCTCCACTTT. As protein: CASSHSQDNSPLHF.

The chain recombines TRBV24-1 with TRBJ2-5; tentatively, D is TRBD1 (5 bases). This CDR3 spans 16 amino acids. The V gene's germline CDR1 is KGHDR and CDR2 SFDVKD. The ends were cut back, 1 base at V and 4 bases at J, with 15 bases in the middle. The CDR3 region is CATSDFRAGNVETQYF. As DNA, the CDR3 is TGTGCCACCAGTGATTTTCGAGCAGGGAATGTAGAGACCCAGTACTTC.

The chain carries TRBV7-9 and TRBJ2-7; 8 nucleotides line up with TRBD1. V lost 5 bases, J lost 2 bases, and 5 bases stayed unmatched. Germline V lookup: CDR1 SEHNR, CDR2 FQNEAQ (reference sequence). This CDR3 contains 14 residues. Written as DNA, the CDR3 is TGTGCCAGCAGCCTCCAGACAGGGGCCTACGAGCAGTACTTC. Residues: CASSLQTGAYEQYF.

The chain joins TRBV6-2 or TRBV6-3 to TRBJ2-1; 8 bases align to TRBD1. The germline gives CDR1 MNHEY, CDR2 SVGEGT. This CDR3 is built from 15 residues. Trimming cost V 6 bases and J 2 bases; bases outside gene matches: 6. This CDR3 reads CASRTGQVPYNEQFF. In nucleotides, the CDR3 is TGTGCCAGCAGAACGGGACAGGTGCCCTACAATGAGCAGTTCTTC.

This chain joins TRBV29-1 and TRBJ2-2, with 8 bases that match TRBD2. The CDR3 spans 12 residues. V lost 7 bases and J lost 4; bases outside the gene matches: 2. Looked up from germline, CDR1 is SQVTM and CDR2 is ANQGSEA. This chain's CDR3 is CSGGGRTGELFF. The CDR3 DNA sequence: TGCAGCGGCGGGGGGCGCACCGGGGAGCTGTTTTTT.

This clonotype was seen a few times. The chain is built from TRBV7-2 and TRBJ2-7, with unresolved D. V gave up 5 bases and J gave up 4 bases, with 9 bases separating them. Germline lookup yields CDR1 SGHTA and CDR2 FQGNSA. The CDR3 extends over 12 amino acids. The CDR3 here is CASSALAYEQYF. DNA for the CDR3: TGTGCCAGCAGCGCATTGGCTTACGAGCAGTACTTC.

The table lists this clonotype with a few counts. This chain joins TRBV5-1 and TRBJ2-1, with unresolved D. Germline V gene sequence: CDR1 SGHRS, CDR2 YFSETQ. V lost 5 bases to trimming and J lost 0 bases, with 12 bases between them. The CDR3 length is 15 residues. The CDR3 bases are TGCGCCAGCAGACCCAGGTTGAGCTCCTACAATGAGCAGTTCTTC. Translation: CASRPRLSSYNEQFF.

The chain has TRBV12-3 or TRBV12-4 and TRBJ2-3; D gene ambiguous. Trimming removed 6 bases from V and 4 bases from J, with 8 bases in between. The CDR3 has 12 residues. CDR3 DNA sequence: TGTGCCAGCAGATTGGCGCCAGATACGCAGTATTTT. It specifies CASRLAPDTQYF.

This clonotype turned up a few times. The V call is TRBV20-1, the J call TRBJ2-5; 7 nucleotides line up with TRBD1. Germline trimming cut 5 bases from V and 2 bases from J; bases unmatched to any gene: 8. The CDR3 is made up of 14 amino acids. From germline, CDR1 is DFQATT and CDR2 SNEGSKA (reference sequence). In DNA, the CDR3 is TGCAGTGCTCCGAGACAGGGAAAACAAGAGACCCAGTACTTC. Translating it yields CSAPRQGKQETQYF.

This clonotype appeared a few times. The V call is TRBV12-3 or TRBV12-4, the J call TRBJ1-1, with D possibly being TRBD1 (6 bases). Trimming cost V 5 bases and J 4 bases, with 14 bases left between them. The CDR3 length is 14 residues. DNA of the CDR3: TGTGCCAGCAGTCCCGGGGGCCTAGGCACTGAAGCTTTCTTT. Its protein is CASSPGGLGTEAFF.

This chain joins TRBV5-5 and TRBJ1-2; D may be TRBD1 (6 bases). This CDR3 is built from 15 residues. Germline V CDR1 and CDR2: SGHKS, YYEKEE (reference sequence). V lost 5 bases, J lost 4 bases, and 18 bases lay in between. This CDR3 is CASSWERQDGYGYTF. The CDR3 DNA sequence: TGTGCCAGCAGTTGGGAACGACAGGATGGCTATGGCTACACCTTC.

This clonotype turned up a few times. This chain uses TRBV27 with TRBJ1-2, with 7 positions matching TRBD1. The CDR3 spans 15 residues. J gave up 1 base and V 3 bases, and 5 bases lay outside the gene matches. Per germline, CDR1 MNHEY and CDR2 SMNVEV (reference sequence). CDR3 sequence: CASSLAGGVNYGYTF. CDR3 sequence (DNA): TGTGCCAGCAGTTTGGCAGGGGGTGTTAACTATGGCTACACCTTC.

There are a few counts of this clonotype. V is TRBV5-1 and J is TRBJ2-1, with 10 bases identical to TRBD1. V lost 4 bases to trimming and J lost 8 bases; unmatched junction nucleotides: 6. The CDR3 sequence is 14 residues long. Germline V lookup: CDR1 SGHRS, CDR2 YFSETQ. CDR3 loop: CASSTGQGGDEQFF. The CDR3 region has the DNA TGCGCCAGCAGCACCGGACAGGGGGGGGATGAGCAGTTCTTC.

The J gene is TRBJ2-5, the V gene TRBV4-3; D unclear. The CDR3 is 15 residues long. Germline-derived CDR1 and CDR2 are LGHNA and YSLEER. Trimming took 0 bases from V and 1 from J, leaving 9 bases between them. The CDR3 bases are TGCGCCAGCAGCCAAGATATGACGGTCCAAGAGACCCAGTACTTC. This encodes CASSQDMTVQETQYF.

This rearrangement joins TRBV20-1 to TRBJ2-5; the match to TRBD2 covers 8 bases. Germline V gene sequence: CDR1 DFQATT, CDR2 SNEGSKA (reference sequence). This CDR3 region has 15 residues. V lost 6 bases to trimming and J lost 5 bases; unmatched junction nucleotides: 14. CDR3 loop: CSADPGTRLPETQYF. The DNA of the CDR3 is TGCAGTGCAGACCCCGGGACTAGATTACCGGAGACCCAGTACTTC.

The V gene is TRBV29-1, the J gene TRBJ1-2, with 7 positions matching TRBD1. V shed 4 bases, J shed 2 bases, and the junction held 1 base outside the gene matches. The CDR3 loop spans 12 amino acids. Germline V gene sequence: CDR1 SQVTM, CDR2 ANQGSEA. Here the CDR3 DNA reads TGCAGCGTTGCAGGGGGGAACTATGGCTACACCTTC. It specifies CSVAGGNYGYTF. The full variable domain, in which reference TRBV29-1 and TRBJ1-2 provide the parts outside the CDR3, is SAVISQKPSRDICQRGTSLTIQCQVDSQVTMMFWYRQQPGQSLTLIATANQGSEATYESGFVIDKFPISRPNLTFSTLTVSNMSPEDSSIYLCSVAGGNYGYTFGSGTRLTVV.

J is TRBJ2-1 and V is TRBV10-2, with 8 bases aligning to TRBD1. The end of the DNA aligns better with TRBJ2-7, so the J call may be wrong. Germline V gene data show CDR1 as WSHSY and CDR2 as SAAADI. The CDR3 totals 17 residues. The CDR3 nucleotides read TGCGCCAGCAATCCCCGGGACAGGAAAAGCTCCTACAATGAGCAGTACTTC. Its translation: CASNPRDRKSSYNEQYF.

There are a few counts of this clonotype. This chain links TRBV5-1 with TRBJ2-7; 10 bases fit TRBD1. This CDR3 contains 15 residues. Losses at the gene ends were 4 bases for V and 2 bases for J; bases not matched to a gene: 6. CDR1 SGHRS and CDR2 YFSETQ come from the germline V gene. CDR3 amino acids: CASSPYGTGAYEQYF. CDR3 in DNA: TGCGCCAGCAGCCCCTACGGGACAGGGGCCTACGAGCAGTACTTC.

This clonotype was picked up a small number of times. This rearrangement joins TRBV5-1 to TRBJ2-3; TRBD1 is a possible D gene (6 bases). CDR3 length: 13 residues. Trimming shortened V by 4 bases and J by 4 bases, and 10 bases separated the two germline ends. The germline gives CDR1 SGHRS, CDR2 YFSETQ. Written as DNA, the CDR3 is TGCGCCAGCAGCCCTGGACAGTCAGATACGCAGTATTTT. Its protein product is CASSPGQSDTQYF.

This clonotype was seen a handful of times. Relative to the germline gene, one junction end is altered; a read error may explain this. The chain has TRBV20-1 and TRBJ2-7, with D unclear. The length of the CDR3 is 18 residues. Germline CDR1 reads DFQATT; CDR2 reads SNEGSKA (reference sequence). CDR3 in DNA: TGCAGTGCTAGAGATAGAAACTTCAGGAAGGGAAGAGTCTACGAGCGGTACTTC. Amino acids: CSARDRNFRKGRVYERYF.

The genes are TRBV5-1 and TRBJ1-2; weak D call: TRBD1 (5 bases). The CDR3 is 14 amino acids. V lost 0 bases, J lost 6 bases, and 12 bases lay in between. In germline, CDR1 is SGHRS, CDR2 YFSETQ. The DNA for the CDR3 is TGCGCCAGCAGCTTGGAGGGCAGGGAGCATGGCTACACCTTC. Translation: CASSLEGREHGYTF.

This sequence joins TRBV2 and TRBJ1-6, with 8 positions matching TRBD1. The CDR3 has 14 amino acids. CDR1 and CDR2 from the germline V gene are SNHLY and FYNNEI. Unmatched junction bases numbered 7, after V lost 7 bases and J lost 8 bases. The CDR3 here is CASTRTGPDSPLHF. In DNA, the CDR3 is TGTGCCAGCACACGGACAGGGCCGGATTCACCCCTCCACTTT. The full variable domain, rest sourced from reference TRBV2 and TRBJ1-6, is EPEVTQTPSHQVTQMGQEVILRCVPISNHLYFYWYRQILGQKVEFLVSFYNNEISEKSEIFDDQFSVERPDGSNFTLKIRSTKLEDSAMYFCASTRTGPDSPLHFGNGTRLTVT.

Comment on this clonotype: This sequence may be a read error, since a much larger clone differs from it by one base. This rearrangement joins TRBV29-1 to TRBJ2-4; D remains unclear. The tail of the sequence fits TRBJ2-7 better, so the J call may be wrong. CDR1 and CDR2 (germline): SQVTM, ANQGSEA. The CDR3 length is 12 residues. The CDR3 region has the DNA TGCAGCGTTGAAGACAGTTCCTACGAGCAGTACTTC. This sequence encodes CSVEDSSYEQYF.

The V and J genes are TRBV20-1 and TRBJ2-1; 7 positions match TRBD2. This CDR3 contains 13 residues. Trimming removed 2 bases from V and 13 bases from J; junction bases left unmatched: 11. The germline V gene has CDR1 DFQATT and CDR2 SNEGSKA (reference sequence). The CDR3 is CSARTSVGETQFF. The CDR3 bases are TGCAGTGCTAGAACTAGCGTGGGAGAGACCCAGTTCTTC.